One sample yielded the 24 T cell receptor beta chains listed below, sequenced in a study of cytomegalovirus exposure and HLA in healthy donors. PCR primers comprised 60 Vbeta and 13 Jbeta primers. The repertoire was sequenced with immunoSEQ multiplex PCR; TCRdb's copy has only in-frame clones and lacks some. The table records roughly 200,000 clones, around 81% of them present only once. Sample: PBMCs. The receptor set was obtained from a man aged 30 to 39 in good health and CMV-seronegative.

This clone was observed a few times. This CDR3 reads CASSLVTFSAVNTEAFF. CDR3 sequence (DNA): TGTGCCAGCAGCTTAGTGACTTTTTCGGCAGTGAACACTGAAGCTTTCTTT. This chain connects TRBV11-2 to TRBJ1-1; no reliable D call. The germline gives CDR1 SGHAT, CDR2 FQNNGV. This CDR3 is 17 amino acids long. Deletions cut 1 base from V and 0 bases from J, with 15 bases between.

The J gene is TRBJ2-5, the V gene TRBV2, with TRBD2 as a possible D gene (6 bases). This CDR3 contains 14 residues. The V end lost 7 bases, the J end lost 3 bases, and 15 bases lay between the germline ends. Germline V gene sequence: CDR1 SNHLY, CDR2 FYNNEI. CDR3 sequence: CASTRTPGEETQYF. CDR3 sequence (DNA): TGTGCCAGCACGAGGACCCCGGGGGAAGAGACCCAGTACTTC.

The chain links TRBV5-1 to TRBJ2-7; 8 bases align to TRBD1. The CDR3 consists of 13 residues. Germline CDR1 and CDR2: SGHRS and YFSETQ. The trim removed 5 bases at V and 6 bases at J, leaving 7 bases unmatched. The CDR3 spells CASRVGQGTEQYF. CDR3 DNA: TGCGCCAGCAGAGTTGGACAGGGCACCGAGCAGTACTTC.

This chain links TRBV19 with TRBJ1-5; D not resolved. Germline V gene data show CDR1 as LNHDA and CDR2 as SQIVND (reference sequence). V lost 3 bases, J lost 2 bases, and 11 bases lay in between. This CDR3 spans 15 amino acids. The CDR3 sequence is CASSIRWAGNQPQHF. In nucleotides, the CDR3 is TGTGCCAGTAGTATCCGCTGGGCCGGCAATCAGCCCCAGCATTTT. The variable domain in full, with the rest retrieved from reference TRBV19 and TRBJ1-5, is DGGITQSPKYLFRKEGQNVTLSCEQNLNHDAMYWYRQDPGQGLRLIYYSQIVNDFQKGDIAEGYSVSREKKESFPLTVTSAQKNPTAFYLCASSIRWAGNQPQHFGDGTRLSIL.

The chain links TRBV7-3 to TRBJ2-5; 8 bases fit TRBD1. CDR1 is SGHTA, CDR2 FQGTGA, per germline. CDR3 length: 13 residues. Trimming took 5 bases from V and 5 from J; bases not matched to a gene: 4. The CDR3 region has the DNA TGTGCCAGCAGCGTGACAGGGGTGGAGACCCAGTACTTC. Translation gives CASSVTGVETQYF.

CDR3 DNA: TGTGCCAGCAGAATTGTCCCCCGGAGCTCCTATAATTCACCCCTCCACTTT. Translating gives CASRIVPRSSYNSPLHF. The V call is TRBV28, the J call TRBJ1-6; D gene uncertain. Germline assignment: CDR1 MDHEN and CDR2 SYDVKM. V was clipped by 6 bases and J by 0 bases, with 15 bases between them. The CDR3 length is 17 residues.

In regard to this clone: Other DNA sequences in the sample encode the same CDR3. The genes are TRBV5-1 and TRBJ1-1, with D unclear. The germline V gene has CDR1 SGHRS and CDR2 YFSETQ. There are 13 residues in the CDR3. V lost 0 bases, J lost 1 base, and 4 bases lay in between. The CDR3 bases are TGCGCCAGCAGCTTGGCTAGGAACACTGAAGCTTTCTTT. Residues: CASSLARNTEAFF.

This clone has a handful of counts. The CDR3 sequence: CASSSGLGVQNTEAFF. Written as DNA, the CDR3 is TGTGCCAGCAGTTCTGGACTCGGGGTTCAGAACACTGAAGCTTTCTTT. This sequence joins TRBV6-5 and TRBJ1-1; no clear D. This CDR3 spans 16 amino acids. Germline V CDR1 and CDR2: MNHEY, SVGAGI. V shed 4 bases and J shed 1 base, with 16 bases lying between them.

The chain uses TRBV5-1 and TRBJ2-7, with D possibly matching TRBD2 (5 bases). Trimming cost V 1 base and J 2 bases, with 10 bases left between them. This CDR3 is built from 14 residues. The germline CDR1 and CDR2 sequences are SGHRS and YFSETQ. In DNA, the CDR3 is TGCGCCAGCAGCTTGTCCCTGGAGGCCTACGAGCAGTACTTC. Protein: CASSLSLEAYEQYF.

The chain uses TRBV29-1 and TRBJ2-5, with D tentatively TRBD1 (5 bases). Per germline, CDR1 SQVTM and CDR2 ANQGSEA. CDR3 length equals 13 residues. Trimming removed 5 bases from V and 2 bases from J, with 12 bases in between. In DNA form, the CDR3 reads TGCAGCGTTTCCGGACAAGCACAAGAGACCCAGTACTTC. Its translation: CSVSGQAQETQYF.

This chain connects TRBV18 to TRBJ2-7; TRBD1 agrees at 7 bases. This CDR3 is 15 amino acids long. In germline, CDR1 is KGHSH, CDR2 LQKENI. V lost 3 bases, J lost 0 bases, and 5 bases stayed unmatched. The CDR3 DNA sequence: TGTGCCAGCTCACCGACAGGGACAGTCTCCTACGAGCAGTACTTC. Its protein product is CASSPTGTVSYEQYF.

The J gene is TRBJ2-7, the V gene TRBV9, with TRBD1 as a possible D gene (6 bases). This CDR3 is built from 14 residues. Germline CDR1 reads SGDLS; CDR2 reads YYNGEE. The ends were cut back, 0 bases at V and 2 bases at J, with 9 bases in the middle. CDR3 protein: CASSVGGRPYEQYF. CDR3 bases: TGTGCCAGCAGCGTAGGGGGGCGACCCTACGAGCAGTACTTC. The whole variable domain, filled in from reference TRBV9 and TRBJ2-7, reads DSGVTQTPKHLITATGQRVTLRCSPRSGDLSVYWYQQSLDQGLQFLIQYYNGEERAKGNILERFSAQQFPDLHSELNLSSLELGDSALYFCASSVGGRPYEQYFGPGTRLTVT.

V usage is TRBV15 and J usage is TRBJ1-3; tentatively, D is TRBD1 (6 bases). The germline V gene has CDR1 LNHNV and CDR2 YYDKDF (reference sequence). This CDR3 spans 16 amino acids. Between the trimmed V and J ends, which lost 4 bases and 0 bases, there was a span of 13 bases. The CDR3 DNA sequence: TGTGCCACCAGCATTGGGGGGGGCAGCTCTGGAAACACCATATATTTT. Its translation is CATSIGGGSSGNTIYF.

With respect to this clone: Just one base apart from a much larger clone, this may be a read error. This chain joins TRBV25-1 and TRBJ2-3; TRBD2 matches at 10 bases. The CDR3 is made up of 15 amino acids. V lost 6 bases to trimming and J lost 4 bases; unmatched junction nucleotides: 7. Germline CDR1 is MGHDK and CDR2 is SYGVNS. The CDR3: CASSYGGLASDTQYF. The CDR3, as DNA: TGTGCCAGCAGCTACGGGGGACTAGCGTCAGATACGCAGTATTTT.

This clone appeared a single time. The chain combines TRBV5-1 with TRBJ1-5; 7 bases map to TRBD1. V lost 4 bases to trimming and J lost 4 bases; unmatched junction nucleotides: 5. The CDR3 covers 14 residues. Germline loops: CDR1 SGHRS, CDR2 YFSETQ. The CDR3 bases are TGCGCCAGCAGCCTCGGGACAGAGAATCAGCCCCAGCATTTT. Protein: CASSLGTENQPQHF.

The chain uses TRBV5-1 and TRBJ1-3; tentatively, D is TRBD1 (5 bases). This CDR3 is 15 amino acids long. Trimming removed 1 base from V and 3 bases from J, with 11 bases in between. CDR1 is SGHRS, CDR2 YFSETQ, per germline. The CDR3 loop reads CASSLLQGGGNTIYF. CDR3 DNA sequence: TGCGCCAGCAGCTTGCTCCAGGGTGGTGGAAACACCATATATTTT.

This chain connects TRBV6-1 to TRBJ1-3, with TRBD1 identical over 8 bases. CDR1 and CDR2 from the germline V gene are MNHNS and SASEGT. The V gene end was trimmed by 4 bases and the J gene end by 1 base; junction bases not matched to a gene: 9. The CDR3 sequence is 17 residues long. The CDR3 nucleotides are TGTGCCAGCAGTGCTATGGCAGGGGGCACTTCTGGAAACACCATATATTTT. It specifies CASSAMAGGTSGNTIYF.

The chain carries TRBV6-4 and TRBJ2-1; D gene uncertain. The CDR3 length is 13 residues. Looked up from germline, CDR1 is MRHNA and CDR2 is SNTAGT. V shed 3 bases and J shed 5 bases, with 8 bases lying between them. DNA for the CDR3: TGTGCCAGCAGTGAGGAACAGCACAATGAGCAGTTCTTC. It yields the protein CASSEEQHNEQFF.

The rearrangement uses TRBV6-5 and TRBJ1-2; TRBD1 aligns across 7 bases. Trimming removed 8 bases from V and 9 bases from J; junction bases left unmatched: 9. CDR1 and CDR2 from the germline V gene are MNHEY and SVGAGI. The CDR3 runs 12 residues. CDR3 sequence (DNA): TGTGCCAGCGGTGCCGGGACAGTAAGCTACACCTTC. Amino acids: CASGAGTVSYTF.

The J gene is TRBJ2-5, the V gene TRBV7-3; 8 nucleotides align to TRBD2. Germline V lookup: CDR1 SGHTA, CDR2 FQGTGA. V gave up 5 bases and J gave up 2 bases; unmatched junction bases: 4. CDR3 size: 14 residues. The CDR3: CASSPTSAQETQYF. The CDR3 DNA follows: TGTGCCAGCAGCCCGACTAGCGCGCAAGAGACCCAGTACTTC. The variable domain in full, with the rest retrieved from reference TRBV7-3 and TRBJ2-5, is GAGVSQTPSNKVTEKGKYVELRCDPISGHTALYWYRQSLGQGPEFLIYFQGTGAADDSGLPNDRFFAVRPEGSVSTLKIQRTERGDSAVYLCASSPTSAQETQYFGPGTRLLVL.

The V gene is TRBV7-9, the J gene TRBJ1-1, with unresolved D. This CDR3 region has 15 residues. V was cut by 5 bases and J by 1 base, with 14 bases left in between. The V gene's germline CDR1 is SEHNR and CDR2 FQNEAQ (reference sequence). The CDR3 sequence is CASSQRLKANTEAFF. Here the CDR3 DNA reads TGTGCCAGCAGCCAAAGACTGAAAGCGAACACTGAAGCTTTCTTT.

The sample holds one count of this clone. The genes are TRBV6-1 and TRBJ1-6; D perhaps matches TRBD1 (5 bases). Germline-derived CDR1 and CDR2 are MNHNS and SASEGT. The CDR3 is made up of 14 amino acids. Trimming took 2 bases from V and 13 from J, leaving 15 bases between them. CDR3 sequence reads: CASSEIAGDLPLHF. In nucleotides, the CDR3 is TGTGCCAGCAGTGAAATCGCGGGGGATTTGCCCCTCCACTTT.

The CDR3 DNA reads TGTGCCAGCAGCCCTGGGGCTAGCGGGGGGGGCAATGAGCAGTTCTTC. Translating gives CASSPGASGGGNEQFF. V is TRBV5-6 and J is TRBJ2-1; 12 nucleotides agree with TRBD2. The CDR3 is 16 residues long. V was pared by 4 bases and J by 6 bases, with 8 bases of the junction left unmatched. CDR1 and CDR2 from the germline V gene are SGHDT and YYEEEE.

This clone was recorded only once. V usage is TRBV28 and J usage is TRBJ2-1, with D uncertain. The germline V and J ends were trimmed by 3 bases and 7 bases, with 10 bases remaining between them. CDR1 is MDHEN and CDR2 is SYDVKM in the germline V gene. CDR3 size: 13 residues. The CDR3 region has the DNA TGTGCCAGCAGTTTCTTTGTTCGGAATGAGCAGTTCTTC. It specifies CASSFFVRNEQFF.